The count of the clone carrying this T cell receptor beta chain is one. Its specificity is unknown. This sample was taken from a study of spatial heterogeneity in lung cancer. Study findings and constraints: Resection saw ubiquitous expanded tumor TCRs appear in blood more than follow-up did.

Documented time point: sample taken at primary tumor resection. Unsorted whole RNA samples from tumor, nontumor lung or frozen PBMC were sequenced. TCRdb passed the 5' RACE reads through MiXCR, listing each CDR3 protein once. The sample comprises a few thousand distinct CDR3 sequences, 28% of which are singletons, and roughly 40% rests with the top ten. CDR1 is WNHNN and CDR2 is SYGVQD in the germline V gene (reference sequence). V was pared by 5 bases and J by 2 bases, with 7 bases between. This CDR3 spans 13 amino acids. The chain uses TRBV10-1 and TRBJ2-1; D not resolved. Sequenced material: PBMCs, taken at surgery. The origin of this receptor is a male donor with early-stage non-small cell lung cancer. DNA of the CDR3: TGCGCCAGCAGTAAGGGTCCCTACAATGAGCAGTTCTTC. This translates into CASSKGPYNEQFF.